Below, 13 T cell receptor beta chains from the same sample are listed, as sequenced in a study of Graves' ophthalmopathy and Graves' hyperthyroidism. Using RNA transcripts, the TCR beta CDR3 regions were amplified. The workflow started with a first-round RT-PCR run with HTBI primers and then moved on to a second-round multiplex PCR. TCRdb processed the multiplex PCR reads anew with MiXCR; each CDR3 protein has one entry. The sample has about 380,000 distinct CDR3 sequences, roughly 15% seen once. What was sequenced was peripheral blood. The receptors stem from a woman aged 18-35 years with stable Graves' hyperthyroidism.

This clonotype was observed at least ten times. The chain joins TRBV7-2 to TRBJ2-7; 7 bases map to TRBD1. V trimming: 2 bases; J trimming: 2 bases; junction bases outside the gene matches: 6. Per germline, CDR1 SGHTA and CDR2 FQGNSA. The CDR3 totals 15 residues. CDR3 DNA sequence: TGTGCCAGCAGCTTACTGGGACAGTGGGCCTACGAGCAGTACTTC. This encodes CASSLLGQWAYEQYF.

In nucleotides, the CDR3 is TGTGCCAGCAGCCAACAGGGATCGAGAGAGACCCAGTACTTC. This sequence encodes CASSQQGSRETQYF. The V gene is TRBV3-1, the J gene TRBJ2-5; D may be TRBD1 (5 bases). V was pared by 2 bases and J by 4 bases, with 11 bases between. Per the germline V gene, CDR1 is LGHDT and CDR2 is YNNKEL (reference sequence). This CDR3 has 14 amino acids.

This clonotype was detected many times. The V gene is TRBV6-5, the J gene TRBJ1-1, with TRBD1 identical over 7 bases. The CDR3 is made up of 15 amino acids. CDR1 is MNHEY, CDR2 SVGAGI, per germline. The J segment lost 0 bases and the V segment lost 7 bases, leaving 8 bases of the junction unmatched. CDR3 bases: TGTGCCAGCACCCTGACAGGGACCATGAACACTGAAGCTTTCTTT. Translated: CASTLTGTMNTEAFF.

As regards this clonotype: A much larger clone lies one base from this, so it may be a read error. The V gene is TRBV2, the J gene TRBJ1-1; D remains unclear. The CDR3 extends over 13 amino acids. Germline assignment: CDR1 SNHLY and CDR2 FYNNEI. V dropped 10 bases and J dropped 4 bases, with 16 bases sitting between them. For the CDR3, the DNA is TGTGCCACTGAAGAAAGTGCGTTCACTGAAGCTTTCTTT. Its protein is CATEESAFTEAFF.

This clonotype appeared many times. This chain connects TRBV12-3 or TRBV12-4 to TRBJ1-5; unclear D gene. V gave up 1 base and J gave up 4 bases, with 11 bases separating them. The CDR3 contains 15 residues. Written as DNA, the CDR3 is TGTGCCAGCAGTTTAGGGGGAGGCAGAAATCAGCCCCAGCATTTT. It encodes CASSLGGGRNQPQHF.

This clonotype turned up a few times. V gene TRBV9 combines with J gene TRBJ2-2; D is perhaps TRBD1 or TRBD2 (5 bases each). This CDR3 region has 13 residues. Germline V gene sequence: CDR1 SGDLS, CDR2 YYNGEE. V was cut by 1 base and J by 6 bases, with 7 bases left in between. The CDR3 bases are TGTGCCAGCAGCGTAAGAGGGGCCGGGGAGCTGTTTTTT. Translated: CASSVRGAGELFF.

The chain links TRBV4-2 to TRBJ1-5; a possible D gene is TRBD1 (5 bases). Germline V gives CDR1 LGHNA, CDR2 YNFKEQ. V was pared by 6 bases and J by 2 bases, with 11 bases between. The CDR3 length is 14 residues. CDR3 in DNA: TGTGCCAGCAGGATCCGGGGGGGCAATCAGCCCCAGCATTTT. It is translated as CASRIRGGNQPQHF.

The CDR3 region has the DNA TGCAGTGCTAGCTTTAGCTTCCCCCAAGAGACCCAGTACTTC. It translates to CSASFSFPQETQYF. V gene TRBV20-1 combines with J gene TRBJ2-5, with D unresolved. Germline V gene sequence: CDR1 DFQATT, CDR2 SNEGSKA (reference sequence). This CDR3 spans 14 amino acids. Deletions cut 3 bases from V and 1 base from J, with 12 bases between.

At least ten counts were recorded for this clonotype. The chain employs TRBV11-2 and TRBJ2-7; no definite D call. This CDR3 is 16 amino acids long. Looked up from germline, CDR1 is SGHAT and CDR2 is FQNNGV. The V and J ends lost 0 bases and 4 bases respectively, with 16 bases between them. The CDR3 loop reads CASSLDPYRVGYEQYF. In nucleotides, the CDR3 is TGTGCCAGCAGCTTAGATCCTTACCGAGTGGGTTACGAGCAGTACTTC.

This clonotype was observed at least ten times. This rearrangement joins TRBV20-1 to TRBJ1-1; D possibly corresponds to TRBD1 (6 bases). Germline V CDR1 and CDR2: DFQATT, SNEGSKA (reference sequence). Trimming took 0 bases from V and 5 from J, leaving 16 bases between them. This CDR3 has 15 residues. The CDR3 nucleotides read TGCAGTGCTAGAGATGGTCAGGGGATGGGGACTGAAGCTTTCTTT. It encodes CSARDGQGMGTEAFF.

This clonotype was observed a handful of times. The genes are TRBV6-2 or TRBV6-3 and TRBJ2-6; 9 bases fit TRBD1. This CDR3 has 17 amino acids. Trimming cost V 6 bases and J 1 base; bases outside gene matches: 7. Per germline, CDR1 MNHEY and CDR2 SVGEGT. For the CDR3, the DNA is TGTGCCAGCAGCCCCGGGACAGGGAGGTCTGGGGCCAACGTCCTGACTTTC. This gives the protein CASSPGTGRSGANVLTF.

The V call is TRBV15, the J call TRBJ1-1; D gene unclear. Germline CDR1 and CDR2: LNHNV and YYDKDF (reference sequence). The CDR3 is made up of 16 amino acids. The V gene lost 0 bases and the J gene lost 1 base, with 12 bases spanning the gap. CDR3 region: CATSRDRRPRNTEAFF. CDR3 coding DNA: TGTGCCACCAGCAGAGATCGGCGGCCCAGGAACACTGAAGCTTTCTTT.

This clonotype was detected ten times or more. Compared with germline, one end of the junction differs, possibly owing to a read error. The chain combines TRBV12-3 or TRBV12-4 with TRBJ2-7; D might be TRBD1 (5 bases). CDR3 length: 14 amino acids. The CDR3 DNA is TGTGCCAGCAGTTTTGACCAGGGCCGACCTGCTATGAACTTC. Translated: CASSFDQGRPAMNF.